This note documents a single TCR beta chain sequence. This sample is drawn from a study of blood T cell repertoires in COVID-19. Study-wide background: PBMCs, B-cell-depleted T cells, or T cells were the source of the cDNA or gDNA that made up the material.

Per the study methods: Reference gene primer amplification gave nucleated cell count estimates. Measured with immunoSEQ multiplex PCR; TCRdb has only the in-frame clones, and not every one. V, J and clone size were drawn from that table, and D and trimming were deduced from the DNA. Here the sample spans fewer than 130,000 clones, approximately 82% being singletons. The CDR3 spans 14 residues. Trimming pared 5 bases from V and 0 bases from J, leaving 14 bases between. From germline, CDR1 is GTSNPN and CDR2 SVGIG (reference sequence). The sequence derives from a woman of 80 years or more with acute or convalescent COVID-19. The chain couples TRBV30 to TRBJ2-7; D is possibly TRBD2 (5 bases). The sample consisted of peripheral blood. CDR3 coding DNA: TGTGCCTGGGTAAGAGGACTCCACTCCTACGAGCAGTACTTC. This translates into CAWVRGLHSYEQYF.